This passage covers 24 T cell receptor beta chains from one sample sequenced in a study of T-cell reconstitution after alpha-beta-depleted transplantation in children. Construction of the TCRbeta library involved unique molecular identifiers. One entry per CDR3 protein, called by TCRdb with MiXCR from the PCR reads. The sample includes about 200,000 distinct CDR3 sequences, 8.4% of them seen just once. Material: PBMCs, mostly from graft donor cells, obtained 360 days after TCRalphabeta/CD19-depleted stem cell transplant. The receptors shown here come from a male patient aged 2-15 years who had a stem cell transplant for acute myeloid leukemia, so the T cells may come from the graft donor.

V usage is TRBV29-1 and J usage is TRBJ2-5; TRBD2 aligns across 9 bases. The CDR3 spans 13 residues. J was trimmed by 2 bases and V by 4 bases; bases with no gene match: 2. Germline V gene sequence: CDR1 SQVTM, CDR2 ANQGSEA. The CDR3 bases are TGCAGCGTTGGACTAGCGGAGCAAGAGACCCAGTACTTC. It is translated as CSVGLAEQETQYF.

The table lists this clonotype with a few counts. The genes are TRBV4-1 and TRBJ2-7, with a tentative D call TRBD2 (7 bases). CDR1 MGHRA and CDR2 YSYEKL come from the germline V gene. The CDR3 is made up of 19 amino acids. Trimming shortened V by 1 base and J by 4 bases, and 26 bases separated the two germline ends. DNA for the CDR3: TGCGCCAGCAGCCAAGGGGCTGGGGGCGGGAGAGGTACTAGGTACGAGCAGTACTTC. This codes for CASSQGAGGGRGTRYEQYF.

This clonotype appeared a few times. The chain's CDR3 is CASRPGSDTGELFF. The CDR3 DNA follows: TGTGCCAGCAGGCCTGGGTCGGACACCGGGGAGCTGTTTTTT. The J gene is TRBJ2-2, the V gene TRBV2; D is uncertain. The V end was cut by 6 bases, the J end by 3 bases, with 11 bases between. Germline CDR1 reads SNHLY; CDR2 reads FYNNEI. The CDR3 has 14 amino acids.

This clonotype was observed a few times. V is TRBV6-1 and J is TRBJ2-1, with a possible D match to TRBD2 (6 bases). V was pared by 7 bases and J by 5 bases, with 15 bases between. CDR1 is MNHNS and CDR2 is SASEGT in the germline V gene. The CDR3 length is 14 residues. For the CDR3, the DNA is TGTGCCAGCAAGTGGGTAGCGGAGCACAATGAGCAGTTCTTC. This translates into CASKWVAEHNEQFF.

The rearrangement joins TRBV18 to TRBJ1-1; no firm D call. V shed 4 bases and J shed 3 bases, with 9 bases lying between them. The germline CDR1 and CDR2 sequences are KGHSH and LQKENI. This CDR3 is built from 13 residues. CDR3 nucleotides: TGTGCCAGCTCACGAAACTCCGACACTGAAGCTTTCTTT. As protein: CASSRNSDTEAFF.

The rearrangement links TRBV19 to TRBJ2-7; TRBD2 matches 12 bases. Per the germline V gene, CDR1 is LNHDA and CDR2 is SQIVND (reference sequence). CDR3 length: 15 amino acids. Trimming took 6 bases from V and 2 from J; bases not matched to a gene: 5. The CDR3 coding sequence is TGTGCCAGTAGACAACTAGCGGGAGGAACCTACGAGCAGTACTTC. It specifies CASRQLAGGTYEQYF. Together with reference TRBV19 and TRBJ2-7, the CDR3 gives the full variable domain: DGGITQSPKYLFRKEGQNVTLSCEQNLNHDAMYWYRQDPGQGLRLIYYSQIVNDFQKGDIAEGYSVSREKKESFPLTVTSAQKNPTAFYLCASRQLAGGTYEQYFGPGTRLTVT.

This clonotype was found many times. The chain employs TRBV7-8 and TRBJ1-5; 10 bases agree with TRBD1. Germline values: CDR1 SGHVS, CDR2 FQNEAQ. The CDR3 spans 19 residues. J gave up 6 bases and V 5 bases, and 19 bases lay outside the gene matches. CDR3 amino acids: CASSGWTGGEFKGRQPQHF. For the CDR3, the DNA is TGTGCCAGCAGCGGGTGGACAGGGGGAGAATTTAAGGGGCGTCAGCCCCAGCATTTT.

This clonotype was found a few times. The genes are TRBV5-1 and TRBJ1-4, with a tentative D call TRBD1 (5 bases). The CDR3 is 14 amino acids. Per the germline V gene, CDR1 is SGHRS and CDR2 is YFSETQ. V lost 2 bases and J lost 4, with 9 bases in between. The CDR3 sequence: CASSFDSLNEKLFF. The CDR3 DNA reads TGCGCCAGCAGCTTCGACAGCCTTAATGAAAAACTGTTTTTT.

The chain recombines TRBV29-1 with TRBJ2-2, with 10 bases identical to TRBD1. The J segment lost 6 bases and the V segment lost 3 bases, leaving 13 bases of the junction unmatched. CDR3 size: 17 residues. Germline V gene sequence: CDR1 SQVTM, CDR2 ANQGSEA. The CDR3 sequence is CSVEEMFRQGAPGELFF. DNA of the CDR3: TGCAGCGTTGAGGAAATGTTTCGACAGGGGGCCCCCGGGGAGCTGTTTTTT.

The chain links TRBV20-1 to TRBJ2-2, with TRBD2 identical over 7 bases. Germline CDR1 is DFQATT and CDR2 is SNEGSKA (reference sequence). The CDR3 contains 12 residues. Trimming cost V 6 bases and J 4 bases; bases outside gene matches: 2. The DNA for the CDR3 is TGCAGTGCGGGGGGGGGCACCGGGGAGCTGTTTTTT. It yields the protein CSAGGGTGELFF.

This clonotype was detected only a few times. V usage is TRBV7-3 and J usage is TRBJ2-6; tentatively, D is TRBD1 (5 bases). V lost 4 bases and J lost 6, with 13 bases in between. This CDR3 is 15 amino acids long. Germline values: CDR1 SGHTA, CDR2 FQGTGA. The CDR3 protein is CASSSDSLAANVLTF. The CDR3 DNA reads TGTGCCAGCAGCTCTGACAGCTTAGCGGCCAACGTCCTGACTTTC.

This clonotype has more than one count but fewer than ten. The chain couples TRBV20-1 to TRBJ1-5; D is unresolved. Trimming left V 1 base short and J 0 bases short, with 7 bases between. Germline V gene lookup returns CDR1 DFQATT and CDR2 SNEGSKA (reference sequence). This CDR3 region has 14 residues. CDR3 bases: TGCAGTGCTAGAGTGGTCTCTAGCAATCAGCCCCAGCATTTT. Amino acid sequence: CSARVVSSNQPQHF.

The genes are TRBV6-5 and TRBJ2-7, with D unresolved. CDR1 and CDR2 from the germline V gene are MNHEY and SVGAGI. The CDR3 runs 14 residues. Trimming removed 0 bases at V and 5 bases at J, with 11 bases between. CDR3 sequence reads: CASSYSDGAHEQYF. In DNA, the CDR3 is TGTGCCAGCAGTTACTCGGACGGCGCCCACGAGCAGTACTTC.

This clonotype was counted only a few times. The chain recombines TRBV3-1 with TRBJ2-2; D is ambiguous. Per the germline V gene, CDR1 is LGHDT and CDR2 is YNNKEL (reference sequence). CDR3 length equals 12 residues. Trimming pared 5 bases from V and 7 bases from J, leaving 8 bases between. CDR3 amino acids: CASSTPGGELFF. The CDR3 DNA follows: TGTGCCAGCAGCACACCTGGCGGGGAGCTGTTTTTT.

CDR3 sequence: CASSPRTSGAYNEQFF. In DNA, the CDR3 is TGTGCCAGCAGCCCACGGACTAGCGGGGCGTACAATGAGCAGTTCTTC. The V gene is TRBV7-8, the J gene TRBJ2-1; TRBD2 aligns across 12 bases. Looked up from germline, CDR1 is SGHVS and CDR2 is FQNEAQ. CDR3 length: 16 residues. V was pared by 5 bases and J by 4 bases, with 6 bases of the junction left unmatched.

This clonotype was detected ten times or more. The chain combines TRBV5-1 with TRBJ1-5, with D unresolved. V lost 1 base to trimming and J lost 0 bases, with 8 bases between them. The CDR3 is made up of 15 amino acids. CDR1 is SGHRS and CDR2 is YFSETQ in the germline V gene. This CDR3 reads CASSLFPGSNQPQHF. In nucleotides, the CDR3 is TGCGCCAGCAGCTTGTTCCCGGGTAGCAATCAGCCCCAGCATTTT.

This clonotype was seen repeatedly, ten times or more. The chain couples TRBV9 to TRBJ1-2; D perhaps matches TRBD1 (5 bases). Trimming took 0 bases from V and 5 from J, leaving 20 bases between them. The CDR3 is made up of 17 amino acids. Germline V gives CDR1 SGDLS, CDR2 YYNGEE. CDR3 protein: CASSVGWRGPFEYGYTF. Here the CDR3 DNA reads TGTGCCAGCAGCGTAGGATGGCGGGGCCCGTTTGAATATGGCTACACCTTC.

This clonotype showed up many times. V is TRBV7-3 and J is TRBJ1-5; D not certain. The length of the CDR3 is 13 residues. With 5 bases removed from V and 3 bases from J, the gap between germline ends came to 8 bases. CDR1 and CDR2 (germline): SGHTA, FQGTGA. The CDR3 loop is CASSPPANQPQHF. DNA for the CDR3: TGTGCCAGCAGCCCCCCAGCCAATCAGCCCCAGCATTTT.

The CDR3 DNA reads as TGTGCCAGCAGCGGTCTTGGGGGGCGCATCTATGGCTACACCTTC. Its protein product is CASSGLGGRIYGYTF. J is TRBJ1-2 and V is TRBV11-2; the D gene is possibly TRBD1 (6 bases). The CDR3 contains 15 residues. Trimming took off 5 bases at V and 4 bases at J, with 17 bases between the two ends. Germline assignment: CDR1 SGHAT and CDR2 FQNNGV.

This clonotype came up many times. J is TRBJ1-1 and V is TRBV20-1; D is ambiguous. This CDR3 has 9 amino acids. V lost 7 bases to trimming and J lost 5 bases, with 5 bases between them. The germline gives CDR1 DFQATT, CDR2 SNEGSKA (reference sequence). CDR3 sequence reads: CSVRTEAFF. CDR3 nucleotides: TGCAGTGTAAGGACTGAAGCTTTCTTT.

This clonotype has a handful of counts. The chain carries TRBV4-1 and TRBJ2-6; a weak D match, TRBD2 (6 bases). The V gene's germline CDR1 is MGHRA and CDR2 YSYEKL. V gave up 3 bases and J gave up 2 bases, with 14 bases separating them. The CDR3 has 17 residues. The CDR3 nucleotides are TGCGCCAGCAGCCAGGTAGATTCGGGGGCTGGGGCCAACGTCCTGACTTTC. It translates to CASSQVDSGAGANVLTF.

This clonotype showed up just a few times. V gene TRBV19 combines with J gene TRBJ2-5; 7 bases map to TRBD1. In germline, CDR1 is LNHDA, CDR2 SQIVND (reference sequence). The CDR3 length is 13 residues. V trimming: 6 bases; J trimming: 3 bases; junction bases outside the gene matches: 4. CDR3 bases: TGTGCCAGTAGACGGACAGGAGAAGAGACCCAGTACTTC. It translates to CASRRTGEETQYF.

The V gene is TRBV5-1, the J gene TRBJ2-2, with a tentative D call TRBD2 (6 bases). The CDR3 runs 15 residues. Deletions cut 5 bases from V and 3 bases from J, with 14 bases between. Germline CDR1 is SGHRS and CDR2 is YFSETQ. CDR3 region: CASRTGTAYTGELFF. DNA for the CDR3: TGCGCCAGCAGAACCGGGACTGCCTACACCGGGGAGCTGTTTTTT.

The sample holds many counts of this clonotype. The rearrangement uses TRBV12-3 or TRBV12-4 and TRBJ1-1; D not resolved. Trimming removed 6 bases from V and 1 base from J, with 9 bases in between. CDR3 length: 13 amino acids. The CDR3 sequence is CASRQQENTEAFF. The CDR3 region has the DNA TGTGCCAGCAGACAACAAGAGAACACTGAAGCTTTCTTT.